This TCR beta chain was profiled in a study of T cells in localized non-small cell lung cancer. The CDR3 length is 15 residues. Germline lookup yields CDR1 SNHLY and CDR2 FYNNEI. Trimming at V came to 5 bases and at J to 2 bases, leaving 6 bases not matched to a gene. Method: immunoSEQ multiplex PCR; TCRdb's copy keeps in-frame clones and lacks some. The sample shows 2,000 to 2,500 clones, around 40% of them seen only once. The sequence came from a female donor at least 60 years old with stage I lung adenocarcinoma. The material was lung tumor tissue, obtained before any cancer treatment. The chain uses TRBV2 and TRBJ2-1; 7 bases line up with TRBD1. The CDR3 spells CASSSGTATYNEQFF. The CDR3 DNA follows: TGTGCCAGCAGTTCCGGGACAGCAACCTACAATGAGCAGTTCTTC.